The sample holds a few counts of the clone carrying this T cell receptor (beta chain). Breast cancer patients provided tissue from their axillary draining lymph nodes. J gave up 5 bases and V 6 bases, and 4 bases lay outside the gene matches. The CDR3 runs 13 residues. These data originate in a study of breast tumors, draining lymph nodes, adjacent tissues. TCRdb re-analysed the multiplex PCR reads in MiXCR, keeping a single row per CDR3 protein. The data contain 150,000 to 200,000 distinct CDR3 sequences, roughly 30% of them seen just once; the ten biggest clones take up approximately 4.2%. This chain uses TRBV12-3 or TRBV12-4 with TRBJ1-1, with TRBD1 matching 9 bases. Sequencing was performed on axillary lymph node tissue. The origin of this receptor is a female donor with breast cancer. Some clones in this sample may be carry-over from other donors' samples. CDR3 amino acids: CASRTGGRTEAFF. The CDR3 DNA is TGTGCCAGCAGAACAGGGGGCCGTACTGAAGCTTTCTTT.